Each of the 2 T cell receptor beta chains below was sequenced from the same sample in a study of graft-versus-host responses after intestinal transplantation. Some clones are missing from TCRdb's copy, which holds only in-frame ones; the method was immunoSEQ multiplex PCR. This sample yields approximately 37,000 clones, of which approximately 93% are seen a single time; approximately 4% belongs to the top ten. Sample: PBMCs, taken 734 days after intestinal transplantation. The receptors here all came from a human patient who received an intestinal transplant, so some T cells may come from the graft donor.

This chain joins TRBV5-1 and TRBJ2-1; D perhaps matches TRBD1 (6 bases). The CDR3 contains 15 residues. Trimming stripped 6 bases from V and 5 bases from J, with 18 bases between. Germline values: CDR1 SGHRS, CDR2 YFSETQ. The CDR3 bases are TGCGCCAGCAACCCCGGCCCAGGGGAGAACAATGAGCAGTTCTTC. Protein product: CASNPGPGENNEQFF.

The chain recombines TRBV6-1 with TRBJ1-1; tentatively, D is TRBD1 (6 bases). The CDR3 is made up of 13 amino acids. Trimming removed 4 bases at V and 1 base at J, with 7 bases between. Germline V lookup: CDR1 MNHNS, CDR2 SASEGT. In DNA form, the CDR3 reads TGTGCCAGCAGTGTACAGGGGAACACTGAAGCTTTCTTT. As protein: CASSVQGNTEAFF.